These 24 T cell receptor beta chains were sequenced from one sample in a study of early T cells in non-severe SARS-CoV-2 infection. Using its own MiXCR run on the 5' RACE reads, TCRdb lists one record per CDR3 protein. The sample yields about 60,000 distinct CDR3 sequences, 20% to 25% seen once. The sample here was whole blood, taken at baseline. These receptors were taken from an adult who was a healthcare worker with PCR-confirmed SARS-CoV-2 infection or an uninfected control (not recorded which).

The CDR3 reads CASSPERLNQETQYF. In DNA, the CDR3 is TGTGCCAGCAGCCCAGAGCGGCTTAACCAAGAGACCCAGTACTTC. J is TRBJ2-5 and V is TRBV7-8, with a possible D match to TRBD2 (5 bases). Between the trimmed V and J ends, which lost 5 bases and 0 bases, there was a span of 13 bases. There are 15 residues in the CDR3. Germline V CDR1 and CDR2: SGHVS, FQNEAQ.

This clonotype was detected a few times. This sequence joins TRBV6-6 and TRBJ1-1, with D possibly TRBD1 on 5 matching bases. V gave up 0 bases and J gave up 1 base, with 9 bases separating them. CDR1 is MNHNY, CDR2 SVGAGI, per germline (reference sequence). The CDR3 is 15 residues long. The DNA for the CDR3 is TGTGCCAGCAGTTACTCTATTAGGGGGAACACTGAAGCTTTCTTT. Translated, it gives CASSYSIRGNTEAFF.

A single count supports this clonotype. The chain uses TRBV15 and TRBJ1-2; D uncertain. Germline V CDR1 and CDR2: LNHNV, YYDKDF (reference sequence). V lost 0 bases, J lost 3 bases, and 5 bases lay in between. CDR3 length: 13 amino acids. The CDR3 loop is CATSRDRDYGYTF. The DNA for the CDR3 is TGTGCCACCAGCAGAGATAGAGACTATGGCTACACCTTC. Full variable domain (rest looked up from reference TRBV15 and TRBJ1-2): DAMVIQNPRYQVTQFGKPVTLSCSQTLNHNVMYWYQQKSSQAPKLLFHYYDKDFNNEADTPDNFQSRRPNTSFCFLDIRSPGLGDTAMYLCATSRDRDYGYTFGSGTRLTVV.

This clonotype was detected many times. The V and J genes are TRBV7-2 and TRBJ2-6; no definite D call. The germline CDR1 and CDR2 sequences are SGHTA and FQGNSA. The germline V and J ends were trimmed by 3 bases and 2 bases, with 5 bases remaining between them. The CDR3 has 14 amino acids. The CDR3 DNA reads as TGTGCCAGCAGCTTGATAACTGGGGCCAACGTCCTGACTTTC. This gives the protein CASSLITGANVLTF. Full variable domain (rest looked up from reference TRBV7-2 and TRBJ2-6): GAGVSQSPSNKVTEKGKDVELRCDPISGHTALYWYRQSLGQGLEFLIYFQGNSAPDKSGLPSDRFSAERTGGSVSTLTIQRTQQEDSAVYLCASSLITGANVLTFGAGSRLTVL.

The chain uses TRBV20-1 and TRBJ2-3, with D possibly matching TRBD1 (6 bases). CDR3 size: 15 residues. Trimming removed 6 bases from V and 0 bases from J, with 16 bases in between. CDR1 and CDR2 (germline): DFQATT, SNEGSKA (reference sequence). The CDR3 reads CSAKRTASSTDTQYF. The CDR3 nucleotides are TGCAGTGCAAAAAGGACAGCCTCTAGCACAGATACGCAGTATTTT.

This clonotype was counted between two and nine times. The chain recombines TRBV12-3 or TRBV12-4 with TRBJ2-2; no definite D call. Trimming shortened V by 8 bases and J by 0 bases, and 1 base separated the two germline ends. The CDR3 has 11 residues. DNA for the CDR3: TGTGCCAGCTCGAACACCGGGGAGCTGTTTTTT. Translated: CASSNTGELFF.

This clonotype showed up many times. J is TRBJ1-5 and V is TRBV29-1; D is possibly TRBD1 (6 bases). Germline lookup yields CDR1 SQVTM and CDR2 ANQGSEA. The CDR3 consists of 18 residues. With 1 base removed from V and 0 bases from J, the gap between germline ends came to 19 bases. The CDR3: CSVEVSTGRSSSNQPQHF. DNA for the CDR3: TGCAGCGTTGAAGTTAGCACAGGGCGGTCGAGTAGCAATCAGCCCCAGCATTTT.

In this sample, this clonotype turned up once. The rearrangement links TRBV11-2 to TRBJ2-3, with D tentatively TRBD1 (5 bases). V gave up 1 base and J gave up 1 base, with 9 bases separating them. Germline CDR1 is SGHAT and CDR2 is FQNNGV. The CDR3 sequence is 15 residues long. CDR3 DNA: TGTGCCAGCAGCTTAGTGCAGGGTGGCACAGATACGCAGTATTTT. It is translated as CASSLVQGGTDTQYF.

The rearrangement joins TRBV6-5 to TRBJ2-3; 11 bases line up with TRBD2. In germline, CDR1 is MNHEY, CDR2 SVGAGI. This CDR3 has 16 amino acids. V shed 0 bases and J 3 bases; nucleotides not matched to a gene: 2. The CDR3 sequence is CASSYSRLAGTDTQYF. In DNA form, the CDR3 reads TGTGCCAGCAGTTACTCAAGACTAGCGGGGACAGATACGCAGTATTTT.

This clonotype was seen only a few times. The chain has TRBV2 and TRBJ2-7; D unresolved. The CDR3 has 11 residues. V was pared by 3 bases and J by 2 bases, with 2 bases between. CDR1 is SNHLY, CDR2 FYNNEI, per germline. For the CDR3, the DNA is TGTGCCAGCAGTGAGGCCTACGAGCAGTACTTC. The encoded protein is CASSEAYEQYF.

This clonotype has just a few counts. This chain uses TRBV3-1 with TRBJ2-7; 11 bases are a match to TRBD2. Unmatched junction bases numbered 8, after V lost 5 bases and J lost 5 bases. Germline values: CDR1 LGHDT, CDR2 YNNKEL (reference sequence). The CDR3 covers 15 residues. The CDR3 reads CASSWSSGGADEQYF. The CDR3 nucleotides are TGTGCCAGCAGCTGGAGTAGCGGGGGGGCCGACGAGCAGTACTTC.

This clonotype was counted only a few times. The chain links TRBV7-9 to TRBJ1-1, with TRBD1 matching 7 bases. V lost 5 bases to trimming and J lost 0 bases; unmatched junction nucleotides: 6. Germline lookup yields CDR1 SEHNR and CDR2 FQNEAQ (reference sequence). The CDR3 totals 15 residues. The CDR3 here is CASSPQTGLNTEAFF. In nucleotides, the CDR3 is TGTGCCAGCAGCCCGCAGACAGGGCTGAACACTGAAGCTTTCTTT.

The chain couples TRBV12-3 or TRBV12-4 to TRBJ2-7; 7 bases agree with TRBD1. This CDR3 region has 15 residues. With 8 bases clipped from V and 3 bases from J, the junction kept 13 bases outside the gene matches. CDR3 nucleotides: TGTGCCAGCTCCAAAAACCGGGACAGAAACTACGAGCAGTACTTC. Translated, it gives CASSKNRDRNYEQYF.

This clonotype occurred many times. This chain connects TRBV9 to TRBJ2-5; 12 nucleotides match TRBD2. V shed 4 bases, J shed 5 bases, and the junction held 6 bases outside the gene matches. This CDR3 is built from 15 residues. Germline loops: CDR1 SGDLS, CDR2 YYNGEE. The CDR3 reads CASSSRLAGEETQYF. CDR3 DNA: TGTGCCAGCAGCTCCCGACTAGCGGGGGAGGAGACCCAGTACTTC.

A few counts support this clonotype. The chain is built from TRBV10-3 and TRBJ2-3; possible D gene TRBD2, 5 bases. The CDR3 is 14 residues long. V was pared by 2 bases and J by 0 bases, with 6 bases between. The germline gives CDR1 ENHRY, CDR2 SYGVKD. DNA of the CDR3: TGTGCCATCAGTGAGGCGGGTAGCACAGATACGCAGTATTTT. It codes for CAISEAGSTDTQYF.

V gene TRBV5-1 combines with J gene TRBJ1-2; TRBD1 is a possible D gene (6 bases). Germline V gene lookup returns CDR1 SGHRS and CDR2 YFSETQ. The CDR3 sequence is 14 residues long. Trimming removed 0 bases at V and 4 bases at J, with 10 bases between. CDR3 protein: CASSLDATGYGYTF. The CDR3 bases are TGCGCCAGCAGCTTGGACGCGACAGGCTATGGCTACACCTTC.

A few counts support this clonotype. The chain couples TRBV29-1 to TRBJ1-1; no firm D call. The CDR3 contains 10 residues. Germline CDR1 is SQVTM and CDR2 is ANQGSEA. Trimming shortened V by 4 bases and J by 4 bases, and 4 bases separated the two germline ends. CDR3 DNA sequence: TGCAGCGTTGCAGTCACTGAAGCTTTCTTT. Protein sequence: CSVAVTEAFF.

This clonotype has only a few counts. The genes are TRBV20-1 and TRBJ2-5, with 8 bases lining up with TRBD1. Per the germline V gene, CDR1 is DFQATT and CDR2 is SNEGSKA (reference sequence). The CDR3 length is 14 residues. V trimming: 3 bases; J trimming: 4 bases; junction bases outside the gene matches: 7. As DNA, the CDR3 is TGCAGTGCTAGCGAGGACAGGGTTACAGAGACCCAGTACTTC. Residues: CSASEDRVTETQYF.

This clonotype was counted only a few times. J is TRBJ2-1 and V is TRBV20-1; 10 bases agree with TRBD2. This CDR3 contains 17 residues. CDR1 DFQATT and CDR2 SNEGSKA come from the germline V gene (reference sequence). The V and J ends lost 6 bases and 7 bases, in that order; junction bases with no gene match: 18. CDR3 amino acids: CSAPGGSGGPRWNEQFF. The CDR3 coding sequence is TGCAGTGCCCCCGGGGGTAGCGGGGGGCCTCGCTGGAATGAGCAGTTCTTC.

This clonotype has ten or more counts. The chain links TRBV18 to TRBJ2-7, with 7 positions matching TRBD1. CDR1 is KGHSH, CDR2 LQKENI, per germline. CDR3 size: 15 residues. V lost 0 bases to trimming and J lost 2 bases; unmatched junction nucleotides: 4. Here the CDR3 reads CASSPPTGYPYEQYF. The CDR3 region has the DNA TGTGCCAGCTCACCACCGACAGGGTACCCCTACGAGCAGTACTTC.

The chain recombines TRBV27 with TRBJ2-5, with 7 nucleotides matching TRBD2. Trimming at V came to 5 bases and at J to 7 bases, leaving 13 bases not matched to a gene. The V gene's germline CDR1 is MNHEY and CDR2 SMNVEV (reference sequence). CDR3 size: 15 residues. CDR3 coding DNA: TGTGCCAGCAGTCCCCCCCCGGGGGGTGGGCGGACCCAGTACTTC. This encodes CASSPPPGGGRTQYF.

V usage is TRBV12-3 or TRBV12-4 and J usage is TRBJ1-4; a weak D match, TRBD1 (5 bases). Trimming left V 7 bases short and J 10 bases short, with 19 bases between. The CDR3 is 14 residues long. CDR3 residues: CASTTEGRVVKLFF. CDR3 bases: TGTGCCAGCACCACTGAGGGGAGGGTAGTAAAACTGTTTTTT.

This clonotype has a handful of counts. The gene calls are TRBV19 and TRBJ1-5; no reliable D call. Deletions cut 4 bases from V and 0 bases from J, with 10 bases between. The germline CDR1 and CDR2 sequences are LNHDA and SQIVND (reference sequence). The CDR3 is 15 amino acids. The DNA of the CDR3 is TGTGCCAGTAGTAGGATCCTCGATAGCAATCAGCCCCAGCATTTT. Its translation is CASSRILDSNQPQHF.

This clonotype was seen a handful of times. This chain uses TRBV12-3 or TRBV12-4 with TRBJ2-1, with a tentative D call TRBD2 (7 bases). Trimming removed 3 bases from V and 14 bases from J, with 17 bases in between. CDR3 length: 13 residues. Here the CDR3 reads CASSFGIQGGEFF. CDR3 DNA sequence: TGTGCCAGCAGTTTCGGAATACAGGGAGGGGAGTTCTTC.